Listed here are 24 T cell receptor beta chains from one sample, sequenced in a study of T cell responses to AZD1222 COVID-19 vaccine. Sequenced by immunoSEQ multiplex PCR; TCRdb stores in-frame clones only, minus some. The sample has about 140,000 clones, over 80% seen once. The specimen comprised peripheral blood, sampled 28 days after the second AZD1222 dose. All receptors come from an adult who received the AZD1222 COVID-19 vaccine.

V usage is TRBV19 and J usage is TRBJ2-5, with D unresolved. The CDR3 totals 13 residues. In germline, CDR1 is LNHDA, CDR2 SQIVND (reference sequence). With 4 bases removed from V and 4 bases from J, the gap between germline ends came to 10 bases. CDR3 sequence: CASSTLLRETQYF. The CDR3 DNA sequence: TGTGCCAGTAGTACCCTCCTTCGAGAGACCCAGTACTTC.

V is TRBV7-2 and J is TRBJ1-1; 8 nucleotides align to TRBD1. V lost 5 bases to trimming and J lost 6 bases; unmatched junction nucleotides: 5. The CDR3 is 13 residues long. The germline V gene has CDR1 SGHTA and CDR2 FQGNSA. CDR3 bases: TGTGCCAGCAGCAGCACAGGGGGATCTGAAGCTTTCTTT. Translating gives CASSSTGGSEAFF.

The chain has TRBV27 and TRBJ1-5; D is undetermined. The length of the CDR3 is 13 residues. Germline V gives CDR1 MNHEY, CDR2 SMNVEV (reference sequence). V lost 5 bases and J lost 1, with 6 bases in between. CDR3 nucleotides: TGTGCCAGCAGTCCGAAGAGCAATCAGCCCCAGCATTTT. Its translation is CASSPKSNQPQHF.

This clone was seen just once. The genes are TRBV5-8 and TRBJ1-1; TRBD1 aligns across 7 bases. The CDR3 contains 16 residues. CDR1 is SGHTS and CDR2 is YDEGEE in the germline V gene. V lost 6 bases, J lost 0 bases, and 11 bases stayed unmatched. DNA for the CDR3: TGTGCCAGCATGGAAAGGACAGGAGCTATGAACACTGAAGCTTTCTTT. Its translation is CASMERTGAMNTEAFF.

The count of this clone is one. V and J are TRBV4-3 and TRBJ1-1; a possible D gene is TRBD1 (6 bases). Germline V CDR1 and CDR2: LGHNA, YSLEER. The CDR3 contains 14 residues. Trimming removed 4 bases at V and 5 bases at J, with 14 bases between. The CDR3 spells CASSPTTGRTEAFF. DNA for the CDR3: TGCGCCAGCAGCCCGACTACAGGGAGAACTGAAGCTTTCTTT.

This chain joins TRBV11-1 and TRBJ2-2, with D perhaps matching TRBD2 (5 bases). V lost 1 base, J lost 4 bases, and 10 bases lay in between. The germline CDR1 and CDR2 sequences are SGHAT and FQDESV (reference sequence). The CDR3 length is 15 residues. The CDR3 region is CASSLVSGITGELFF. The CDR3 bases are TGTGCCAGCAGCTTAGTATCGGGGATCACCGGGGAGCTGTTTTTT.

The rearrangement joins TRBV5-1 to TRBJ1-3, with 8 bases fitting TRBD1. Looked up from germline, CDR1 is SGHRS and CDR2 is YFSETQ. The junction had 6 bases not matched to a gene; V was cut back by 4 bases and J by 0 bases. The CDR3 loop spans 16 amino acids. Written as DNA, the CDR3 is TGCGCCAGCAGCACGGGACAGGTTATCTCTGGAAACACCATATATTTT. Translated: CASSTGQVISGNTIYF.

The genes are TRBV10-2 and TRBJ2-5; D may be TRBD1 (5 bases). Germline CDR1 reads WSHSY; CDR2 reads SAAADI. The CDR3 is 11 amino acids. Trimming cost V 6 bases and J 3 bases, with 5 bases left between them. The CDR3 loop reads CASSREETQYF. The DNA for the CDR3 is TGCGCCAGCAGCAGGGAAGAGACCCAGTACTTC.

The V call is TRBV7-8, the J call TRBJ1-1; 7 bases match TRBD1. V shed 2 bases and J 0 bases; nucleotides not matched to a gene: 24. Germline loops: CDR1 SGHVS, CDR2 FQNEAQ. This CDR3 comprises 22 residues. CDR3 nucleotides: TGTGCCAGCAGCTTATCTATATTGGGACAGAGGCGTTTTAGGCGTATGAACACTGAAGCTTTCTTT. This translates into CASSLSILGQRRFRRMNTEAFF.

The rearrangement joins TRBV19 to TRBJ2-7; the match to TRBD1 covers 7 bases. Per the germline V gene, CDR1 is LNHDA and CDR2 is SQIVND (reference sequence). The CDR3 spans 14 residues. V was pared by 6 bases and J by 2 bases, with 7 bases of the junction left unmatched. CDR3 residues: CASRETGSAYEQYF. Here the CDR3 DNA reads TGTGCCAGTAGGGAGACAGGGTCCGCCTACGAGCAGTACTTC.

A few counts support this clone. CDR3: CASSLTGTGRYEQYF. The CDR3 coding sequence is TGTGCCAGCAGCTTAACCGGGACAGGGAGGTACGAGCAGTACTTC. This chain links TRBV7-3 with TRBJ2-7; TRBD1 matches 9 bases. The CDR3 is made up of 15 amino acids. V was pared by 0 bases and J by 4 bases, with 4 bases of the junction left unmatched. Per germline, CDR1 SGHTA and CDR2 FQGTGA. The full variable domain, in which reference TRBV7-3 and TRBJ2-7 provide the parts outside the CDR3, is GAGVSQTPSNKVTEKGKYVELRCDPISGHTALYWYRQSLGQGPEFLIYFQGTGAADDSGLPNDRFFAVRPEGSVSTLKIQRTERGDSAVYLCASSLTGTGRYEQYFGPGTRLTVT.

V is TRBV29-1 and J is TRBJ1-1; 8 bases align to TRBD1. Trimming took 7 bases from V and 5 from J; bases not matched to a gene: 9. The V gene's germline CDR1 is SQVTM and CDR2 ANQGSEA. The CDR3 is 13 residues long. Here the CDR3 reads CSAIQGGSTEAFF. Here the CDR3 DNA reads TGCAGCGCCATACAGGGGGGCAGTACTGAAGCTTTCTTT.

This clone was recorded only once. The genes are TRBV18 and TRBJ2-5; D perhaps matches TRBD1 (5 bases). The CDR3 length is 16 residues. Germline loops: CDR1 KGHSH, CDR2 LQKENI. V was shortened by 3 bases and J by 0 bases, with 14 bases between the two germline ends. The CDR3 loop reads CASSPGQVPNQETQYF. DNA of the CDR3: TGTGCCAGCTCACCGGGGCAGGTGCCAAACCAAGAGACCCAGTACTTC.

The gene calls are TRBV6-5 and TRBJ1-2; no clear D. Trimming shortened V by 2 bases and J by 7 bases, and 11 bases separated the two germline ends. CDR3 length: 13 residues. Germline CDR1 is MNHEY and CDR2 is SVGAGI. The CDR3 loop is CASSYTPIAGYTF. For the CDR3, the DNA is TGTGCCAGCAGTTACACGCCAATAGCTGGCTACACCTTC.

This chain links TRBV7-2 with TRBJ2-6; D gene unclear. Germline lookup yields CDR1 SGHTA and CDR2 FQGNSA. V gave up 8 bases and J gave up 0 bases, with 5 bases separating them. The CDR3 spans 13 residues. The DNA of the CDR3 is TGTGCCAGCGCGAGCTCTGGGGCCAACGTCCTGACTTTC. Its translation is CASASSGANVLTF.

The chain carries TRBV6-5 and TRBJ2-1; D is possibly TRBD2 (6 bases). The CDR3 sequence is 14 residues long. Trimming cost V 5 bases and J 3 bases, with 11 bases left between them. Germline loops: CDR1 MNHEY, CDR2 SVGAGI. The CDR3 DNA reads TGTGCCAGCAGTCGACTAGTTAGCTACAATGAGCAGTTCTTC. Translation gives CASSRLVSYNEQFF.

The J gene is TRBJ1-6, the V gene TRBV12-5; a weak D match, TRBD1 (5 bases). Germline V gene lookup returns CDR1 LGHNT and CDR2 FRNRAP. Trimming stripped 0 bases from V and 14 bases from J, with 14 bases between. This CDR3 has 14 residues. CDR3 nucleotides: TGTGCTAGTGGTTTGGTAGCAGGGCTCGGGACCCTCCACTTT. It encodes CASGLVAGLGTLHF.

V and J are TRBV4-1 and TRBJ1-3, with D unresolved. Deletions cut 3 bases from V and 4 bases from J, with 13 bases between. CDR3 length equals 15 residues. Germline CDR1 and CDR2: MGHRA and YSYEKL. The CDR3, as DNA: TGCGCCAGCAGCCAGATGACGAGCGCAGGAAACACCATATATTTT. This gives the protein CASSQMTSAGNTIYF.

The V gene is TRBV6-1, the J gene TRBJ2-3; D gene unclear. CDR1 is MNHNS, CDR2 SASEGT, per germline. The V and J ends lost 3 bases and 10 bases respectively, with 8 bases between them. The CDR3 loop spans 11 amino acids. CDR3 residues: CASSDGWAQYF. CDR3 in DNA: TGTGCCAGCAGTGATGGCTGGGCGCAGTATTTT.

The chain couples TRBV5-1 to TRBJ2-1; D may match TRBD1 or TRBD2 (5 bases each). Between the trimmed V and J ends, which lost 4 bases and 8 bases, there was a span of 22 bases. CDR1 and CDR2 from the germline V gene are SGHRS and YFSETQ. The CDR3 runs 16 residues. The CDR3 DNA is TGCGCCAGCAGCGATTGGCTGGGGGAAGGTGAGGATGAGCAGTTCTTC. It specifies CASSDWLGEGEDEQFF.

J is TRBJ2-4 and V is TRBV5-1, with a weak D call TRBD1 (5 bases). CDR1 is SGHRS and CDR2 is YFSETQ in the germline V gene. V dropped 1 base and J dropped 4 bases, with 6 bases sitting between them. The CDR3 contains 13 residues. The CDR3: CASSLPGKNIQYF. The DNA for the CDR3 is TGCGCCAGCAGCTTGCCAGGGAAAAACATTCAGTACTTC.

The CDR3 loop is CASSSQGGTEAFF. The CDR3 DNA reads as TGTGCCAGCAGCTCCCAGGGGGGCACTGAAGCTTTCTTT. The rearrangement links TRBV7-3 to TRBJ1-1; 7 positions agree with TRBD1. The CDR3 contains 13 residues. The V segment lost 4 bases and the J segment 4 bases; nucleotides outside the gene matches: 3. Germline CDR1 reads SGHTA; CDR2 reads FQGTGA.

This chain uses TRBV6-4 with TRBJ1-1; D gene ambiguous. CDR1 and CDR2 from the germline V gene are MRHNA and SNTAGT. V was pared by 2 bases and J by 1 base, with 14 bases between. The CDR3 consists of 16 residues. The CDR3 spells CASSDKGYGSNTEAFF. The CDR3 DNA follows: TGTGCCAGCAGTGACAAAGGGTATGGGTCGAACACTGAAGCTTTCTTT.

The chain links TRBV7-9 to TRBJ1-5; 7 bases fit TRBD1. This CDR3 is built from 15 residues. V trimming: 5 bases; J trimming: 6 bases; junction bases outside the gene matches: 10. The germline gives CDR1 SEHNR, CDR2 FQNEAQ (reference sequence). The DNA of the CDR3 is TGTGCCAGCAGCCCCACCGGACAGGCCATTCAGCCCCAGCATTTT. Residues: CASSPTGQAIQPQHF.